Shown below are 30 T cell receptor beta chains from a single sample sequenced in a study of T cell repertoires in cytomegalovirus infection. TCRdb fed the reads into MiXCR, producing one record per CDR3 protein. The sample carries 450,000 to 550,000 distinct CDR3 sequences, approximately 15% recorded once. The sequencing input was CD8+ T cells from PBMCs. These receptors all come from a human donor in good health (CMV status not recorded). Some clones in this sample may be carry-over from other donors' samples.

In this sample, this clonotype turned up many times. The chain recombines TRBV7-3 with TRBJ1-5; 8 bases align to TRBD1. The CDR3 is made up of 13 amino acids. CDR1 is SGHTA, CDR2 FQGTGA, per germline. Germline trimming cut 5 bases from V and 7 bases from J; bases unmatched to any gene: 4. The CDR3 bases are TGTGCCAGCAGCGTAGACAGGGGCCAGCCCCAGCATTTT. Its translation is CASSVDRGQPQHF.

This clonotype was recorded at least ten times. The chain couples TRBV6-1 to TRBJ2-7, with 11 nucleotides matching TRBD2. CDR1 is MNHNS and CDR2 is SASEGT in the germline V gene. V dropped 4 bases and J dropped 5; count of bases not matched to a gene: 4. CDR3 length: 14 residues. Here the CDR3 DNA reads TGTGCCAGCAGTGGTTCGGGACTAGCGGACGAGCAGTACTTC. Encoded protein: CASSGSGLADEQYF.

V usage is TRBV6-4 and J usage is TRBJ1-2; the D is unclear. The germline V gene has CDR1 MRHNA and CDR2 SNTAGT. Trimming stripped 11 bases from V and 8 bases from J, with 6 bases between. This CDR3 spans 8 amino acids. The CDR3 sequence: CARVGYTF. The CDR3 DNA follows: TGTGCCCGCGTGGGCTACACCTTC.

This clonotype came up many times. The rearrangement links TRBV7-8 to TRBJ1-5; D is possibly TRBD1 (5 bases). With 2 bases removed from V and 5 bases from J, the gap between germline ends came to 19 bases. The CDR3 consists of 17 residues. Germline V gives CDR1 SGHVS, CDR2 FQNEAQ. Here the CDR3 reads CASSLTFIGHLDQPQHF. The CDR3 nucleotides read TGTGCCAGCAGCTTAACTTTTATCGGACACTTAGATCAGCCCCAGCATTTT.

This clonotype was found a few times. V usage is TRBV11-1 and J usage is TRBJ2-1; D is undetermined. Trimming removed 5 bases from V and 6 bases from J, with 8 bases in between. The CDR3 spans 12 residues. The V gene's germline CDR1 is SGHAT and CDR2 FQDESV (reference sequence). CDR3 amino acids: CASSRTANEQFF. The CDR3 DNA is TGTGCCAGCAGCCGGACCGCCAATGAGCAGTTCTTC.

This clonotype was observed many times. V and J are TRBV12-3 or TRBV12-4 and TRBJ2-2; TRBD1 matches 12 bases. This CDR3 is 16 amino acids long. The V segment lost 6 bases and the J segment 6 bases; nucleotides outside the gene matches: 8. The CDR3 here is CASRSGTGGESGELFF. The CDR3 coding sequence is TGTGCCAGCAGATCCGGGACAGGGGGCGAATCCGGGGAGCTGTTTTTT.

The table lists this clonotype with many counts. The chain links TRBV6-5 to TRBJ2-7, with 9 bases fitting TRBD1. Germline CDR1 MNHEY, CDR2 SVGAGI. This CDR3 spans 16 amino acids. The V and J ends lost 2 bases and 2 bases, in that order; junction bases with no gene match: 7. The CDR3 DNA reads TGTGCCAGCAGTTACAGAGAGGGACAGGGAGCCTACGAGCAGTACTTC. Translation gives CASSYREGQGAYEQYF.

In its sample, this clonotype was seen many times. The genes are TRBV11-2 and TRBJ2-1, with a tentative D call TRBD2 (7 bases). CDR1 is SGHAT, CDR2 FQNNGV, per germline. Trimming took 0 bases from V and 6 from J, leaving 12 bases between them. This CDR3 has 15 residues. The CDR3 here is CASSLDGGAFNEQFF. In DNA, the CDR3 is TGTGCCAGCAGCTTAGATGGGGGGGCCTTCAATGAGCAGTTCTTC.

The chain uses TRBV27 and TRBJ2-7; D ambiguous. Looked up from germline, CDR1 is MNHEY and CDR2 is SMNVEV (reference sequence). The length of the CDR3 is 14 residues. V was shortened by 3 bases and J by 0 bases, with 9 bases between the two germline ends. The CDR3 reads CASSLIGLSYEQYF. The CDR3, as DNA: TGTGCCAGCAGTTTGATTGGCCTCTCCTACGAGCAGTACTTC.

This clonotype was recorded a few times. This chain links TRBV29-1 with TRBJ2-1; TRBD2 matches at 7 bases. The CDR3 sequence is 16 residues long. Losses at the gene ends were 1 base for V and 2 bases for J; bases not matched to a gene: 8. Germline lookup yields CDR1 SQVTM and CDR2 ANQGSEA. CDR3 sequence reads: CSVEGVSGWTYNEQFF. In nucleotides, the CDR3 is TGCAGCGTTGAAGGGGTTAGCGGGTGGACCTACAATGAGCAGTTCTTC.

This clonotype was counted only a few times. The rearrangement uses TRBV7-9 and TRBJ2-3; 9 positions agree with TRBD2. The CDR3 contains 17 residues. With V trimmed by 1 base and J by 4 bases, 9 bases remained unmatched. Germline assignment: CDR1 SEHNR and CDR2 FQNEAQ (reference sequence). CDR3 bases: TGTGCCAGCAGCTTAGTGGGGAGTAGCGGGAGTGCAGATACGCAGTATTTT. This encodes CASSLVGSSGSADTQYF.

This clonotype was found many times. The chain employs TRBV7-6 and TRBJ1-1; D ambiguous. The CDR3 length is 15 residues. Germline V gene lookup returns CDR1 SGHVS and CDR2 FNYEAQ. V lost 5 bases, J lost 0 bases, and 13 bases lay in between. The CDR3, as DNA: TGTGCCAGCAGCCCAACTGAGGGCTTGAACACTGAAGCTTTCTTT. Its translation: CASSPTEGLNTEAFF.

The chain joins TRBV7-9 to TRBJ1-1; D not resolved. Germline CDR1 is SEHNR and CDR2 is FQNEAQ (reference sequence). The CDR3 has 12 residues. The V end was cut by 1 base, the J end by 8 bases, with 8 bases between. CDR3 region: CASSLGVGEAFF. CDR3 DNA sequence: TGTGCCAGCAGCTTAGGGGTGGGGGAAGCTTTCTTT.

There are many counts of this clonotype. The CDR3 loop is CASSPPGNLYEQYF. The CDR3 nucleotides read TGTGCCAGCAGCCCGCCCGGGAACCTCTACGAGCAGTACTTC. The chain carries TRBV7-9 and TRBJ2-7; TRBD2 might be the D (5 bases). The CDR3 is 14 amino acids. The ends were cut back, 5 bases at V and 3 bases at J, with 14 bases in the middle. Germline V gene lookup returns CDR1 SEHNR and CDR2 FQNEAQ (reference sequence).

V is TRBV4-1 and J is TRBJ1-4; D is undetermined. Germline V gives CDR1 MGHRA, CDR2 YSYEKL. The V gene lost 0 bases and the J gene lost 15 bases, with 20 bases spanning the gap. The CDR3 sequence is 15 residues long. The CDR3 sequence: CASSQDPGSGQKVFF. The CDR3 DNA reads TGCGCCAGCAGCCAAGATCCCGGCTCGGGCCAGAAGGTGTTTTTT.

This clonotype was recorded many times. The rearrangement links TRBV7-3 to TRBJ2-1, with 12 bases matching TRBD2. CDR1 is SGHTA and CDR2 is FQGTGA in the germline V gene. The CDR3 sequence is 16 residues long. V was clipped by 3 bases and J by 4 bases; unmatched bases: 4. The CDR3 loop reads CASSFGTSGLYNEQFF. In DNA form, the CDR3 reads TGTGCCAGCAGCTTCGGGACTAGCGGGCTATACAATGAGCAGTTCTTC.

The table lists this clonotype with many counts. The chain joins TRBV6-5 to TRBJ2-2, with TRBD2 identical over 9 bases. CDR1 and CDR2 (germline): MNHEY, SVGAGI. The CDR3 is 18 residues long. Trimming removed 6 bases from V and 4 bases from J; junction bases left unmatched: 15. For the CDR3, the DNA is TGTGCCAGCAGCAAGGGGGCTAGCGGGAACGGGGGCACCGGGGAGCTGTTTTTT. Protein: CASSKGASGNGGTGELFF.

The chain combines TRBV20-1 with TRBJ1-6, with a possible D match to TRBD1 (5 bases). From germline, CDR1 is DFQATT and CDR2 SNEGSKA (reference sequence). V dropped 3 bases and J dropped 4 bases, with 16 bases sitting between them. CDR3 length: 16 amino acids. This CDR3 is CSASLRGEAYNSPLHF. CDR3 in DNA: TGCAGTGCTAGCTTGCGGGGGGAGGCTTATAATTCACCCCTCCACTTT.

This clonotype was picked up a small number of times. This chain uses TRBV28 with TRBJ2-5; 8 bases are shared with TRBD1. CDR1 is MDHEN, CDR2 SYDVKM, per germline. The length of the CDR3 is 14 residues. Trimming removed 6 bases from V and 3 bases from J; junction bases left unmatched: 6. In nucleotides, the CDR3 is TGTGCCAGCAGCTCAGGGGGCGGGAAAGAGACCCAGTACTTC. It yields the protein CASSSGGGKETQYF.

The chain joins TRBV11-2 to TRBJ1-6, with TRBD1 matching 9 bases. J lost 8 bases, V lost 1 base, and 6 bases had no gene match. CDR1 and CDR2 (germline): SGHAT, FQNNGV. CDR3 size: 16 residues. The chain's CDR3 is CASSLVLRTGDSPLHF. DNA of the CDR3: TGTGCCAGCAGCTTAGTTCTAAGGACAGGGGATTCACCCCTCCACTTT.

In its sample, this clonotype was seen a few times. This sequence joins TRBV10-2 and TRBJ1-2, with TRBD1 as a possible D gene (5 bases). Per the germline V gene, CDR1 is WSHSY and CDR2 is SAAADI. V was shortened by 5 bases and J by 4 bases, with 11 bases between the two germline ends. The CDR3 sequence is 13 residues long. CDR3 amino acids: CASSFDSSYGYTF. CDR3 bases: TGCGCCAGCAGTTTTGACAGCTCCTATGGCTACACCTTC.

V is TRBV6-5 and J is TRBJ2-1; D unclear. The germline V and J ends were trimmed by 5 bases and 0 bases, with 14 bases remaining between them. The germline gives CDR1 MNHEY, CDR2 SVGAGI. This CDR3 is built from 16 residues. As DNA, the CDR3 is TGTGCCAGCAGTCCCGATGTATCTAGCTCCTACAATGAGCAGTTCTTC. Translation gives CASSPDVSSSYNEQFF.

This clonotype was recorded a few times. The CDR3: CSAREGSGKFFETQYF. As DNA, the CDR3 is TGCAGTGCTAGAGAGGGCAGCGGGAAGTTCTTCGAGACCCAGTACTTC. This chain joins TRBV20-1 and TRBJ2-5; 7 bases align to TRBD2. The CDR3 covers 16 residues. Germline assignment: CDR1 DFQATT and CDR2 SNEGSKA (reference sequence). J was trimmed by 5 bases and V by 0 bases; bases with no gene match: 12.

The sample holds a few counts of this clonotype. This chain uses TRBV28 with TRBJ1-4; no clear D. Trimming took off 3 bases at V and 10 bases at J, with 15 bases between the two ends. The CDR3 loop spans 14 amino acids. CDR1 is MDHEN, CDR2 SYDVKM, per germline. The CDR3 loop is CASSLNGNLGKLFF. DNA for the CDR3: TGTGCCAGCAGTTTGAACGGGAATCTCGGAAAACTGTTTTTT. The complete variable domain, with remaining parts taken from reference TRBV28 and TRBJ1-4, reads DVKVTQSSRYLVKRTGEKVFLECVQDMDHENMFWYRQDPGLGLRLIYFSYDVKMKEKGDIPEGYSVSREKKERFSLILESASTNQTSMYLCASSLNGNLGKLFFGSGTQLSVL.

This clonotype has only a few counts. This chain uses TRBV27 with TRBJ2-4, with TRBD1 matching over 7 bases. The germline gives CDR1 MNHEY, CDR2 SMNVEV (reference sequence). Trimming cost V 6 bases and J 1 base; bases outside gene matches: 6. This CDR3 contains 15 residues. The CDR3 DNA sequence: TGTGCCAGCAGCCCTAGGGGACAGGCCAAAAACATTCAGTACTTC. Encoded protein: CASSPRGQAKNIQYF.

The gene calls are TRBV9 and TRBJ1-2; weak D call: TRBD1 (5 bases). The CDR3 is 15 amino acids. V gave up 5 bases and J gave up 4 bases, with 18 bases separating them. The germline CDR1 and CDR2 sequences are SGDLS and YYNGEE. The CDR3 sequence is CASSAGPDSVYGYTF. CDR3 sequence (DNA): TGTGCCAGCAGTGCCGGACCCGACAGTGTCTATGGCTACACCTTC.

Only a few counts were recorded for this clonotype. This chain connects TRBV28 to TRBJ2-7, with TRBD1 as a possible D gene (6 bases). Germline CDR1 reads MDHEN; CDR2 reads SYDVKM. V gave up 5 bases and J gave up 0 bases, with 14 bases separating them. This CDR3 has 15 amino acids. CDR3 coding DNA: TGTGCCAGCAGTCCGCGATTGGACAGCTCCTACGAGCAGTACTTC. It yields the protein CASSPRLDSSYEQYF. Based on the CDR3 plus reference TRBV28 and TRBJ2-7, the full variable domain is DVKVTQSSRYLVKRTGEKVFLECVQDMDHENMFWYRQDPGLGLRLIYFSYDVKMKEKGDIPEGYSVSREKKERFSLILESASTNQTSMYLCASSPRLDSSYEQYFGPGTRLTVT.

The count of this clonotype is one. The rearrangement joins TRBV27 to TRBJ2-1; tentatively, D is TRBD2 (6 bases). Trimming cost V 6 bases and J 10 bases, with 16 bases left between them. This CDR3 has 13 residues. The V gene's germline CDR1 is MNHEY and CDR2 SMNVEV (reference sequence). The CDR3 DNA is TGTGCCAGCAGGTTAGGGACTTCGGGGGAGCAGTTCTTC. This encodes CASRLGTSGEQFF.

This rearrangement joins TRBV27 to TRBJ1-5; no definite D call. The CDR3 contains 14 residues. Germline assignment: CDR1 MNHEY and CDR2 SMNVEV (reference sequence). The V end lost 5 bases, the J end lost 6 bases, and 14 bases lay between the germline ends. The CDR3 coding sequence is TGTGCCAGCAGTCTCCGGGGAGTGTCTCAGCCCCAGCATTTT. This translates into CASSLRGVSQPQHF.

This clonotype was seen ten or more times. This rearrangement joins TRBV7-9 to TRBJ1-2; D gene uncertain. The CDR3 spans 13 residues. Trimming removed 4 bases at V and 6 bases at J, with 12 bases between. In germline, CDR1 is SEHNR, CDR2 FQNEAQ (reference sequence). The CDR3: CASSSGWRDGYTF. Written as DNA, the CDR3 is TGTGCCAGCAGCTCGGGGTGGAGGGATGGCTACACCTTC.